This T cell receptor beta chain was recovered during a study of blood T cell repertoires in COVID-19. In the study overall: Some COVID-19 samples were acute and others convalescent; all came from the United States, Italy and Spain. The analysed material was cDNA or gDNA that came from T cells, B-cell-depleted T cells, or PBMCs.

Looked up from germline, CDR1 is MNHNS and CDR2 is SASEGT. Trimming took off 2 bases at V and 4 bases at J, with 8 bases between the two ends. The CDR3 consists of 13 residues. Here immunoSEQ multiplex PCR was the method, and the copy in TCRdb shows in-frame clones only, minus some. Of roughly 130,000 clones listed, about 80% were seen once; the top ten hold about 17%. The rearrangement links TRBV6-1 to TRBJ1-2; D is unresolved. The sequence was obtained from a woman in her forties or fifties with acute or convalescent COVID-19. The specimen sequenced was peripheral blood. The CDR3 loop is CASSELTPYGYTF. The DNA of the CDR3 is TGTGCCAGCAGTGAACTGACACCCTATGGCTACACCTTC.